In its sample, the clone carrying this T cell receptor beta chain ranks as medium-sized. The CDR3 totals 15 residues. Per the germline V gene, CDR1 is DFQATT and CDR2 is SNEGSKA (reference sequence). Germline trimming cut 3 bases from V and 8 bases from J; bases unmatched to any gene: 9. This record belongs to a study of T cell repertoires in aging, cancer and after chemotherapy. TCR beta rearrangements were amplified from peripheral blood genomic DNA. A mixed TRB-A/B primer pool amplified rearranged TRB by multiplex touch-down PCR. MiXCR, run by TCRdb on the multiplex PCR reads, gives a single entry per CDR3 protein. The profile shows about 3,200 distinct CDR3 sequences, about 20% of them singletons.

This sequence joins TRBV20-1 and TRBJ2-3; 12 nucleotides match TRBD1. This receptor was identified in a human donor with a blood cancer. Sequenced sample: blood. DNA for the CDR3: TGCAGTGCTAGCGGAAGGGACAGGGGGCGCGGTACGCAGTATTTT. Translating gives CSASGRDRGRGTQYF.